This entry lists 6 T cell receptor beta chains sequenced from one sample in a study of OX40 agonist ivuxolimab in advanced cancers. Sequenced by immunoSEQ multiplex PCR; TCRdb stores in-frame clones only, minus some. The sample holds 72,000 or so clones; roughly 85% are singletons and the top ten take roughly 1.3%. The source material was CD4+ or CD8+ T cells sorted from blood, sampled in a trial of the OX40 agonist ivuxolimab. The receptors shown here come from an adult with an advanced solid tumor such as melanoma, head and neck, liver or kidney cancer.

The chain links TRBV4-3 to TRBJ2-5, with D perhaps matching TRBD1 (6 bases). Germline assignment: CDR1 LGHNA and CDR2 YSLEER. The ends were cut back, 4 bases at V and 0 bases at J, with 12 bases in the middle. This CDR3 is built from 15 residues. The CDR3 nucleotides are TGCGCCAGCAGCCGGTACACAGGGAACCAAGAGACCCAGTACTTC. Protein: CASSRYTGNQETQYF.

CDR3 in amino acids: CATLPGGPPYEQYF. The CDR3 region has the DNA TGTGCCACCCTACCCGGCGGGCCCCCCTACGAGCAGTACTTC. The V call is TRBV6-6, the J call TRBJ2-7; D might be TRBD2 (5 bases). V was pared by 10 bases and J by 2 bases, with 18 bases between. This CDR3 region has 14 residues. Germline values: CDR1 MNHNY, CDR2 SVGAGI (reference sequence).

The J gene is TRBJ2-7, the V gene TRBV7-9; 11 nucleotides match TRBD1. V lost 1 base to trimming and J lost 3 bases; unmatched junction nucleotides: 2. Germline-derived CDR1 and CDR2 are SEHNR and FQNEAQ (reference sequence). The length of the CDR3 is 15 residues. In DNA, the CDR3 is TGTGCCAGCAGCTTAGATGGGACAGGGGGCTACGAGCAGTACTTC. This sequence encodes CASSLDGTGGYEQYF.

The rearrangement joins TRBV18 to TRBJ2-2; D gene unclear. V gave up 2 bases and J gave up 5 bases, with 9 bases separating them. This CDR3 has 14 residues. Per germline, CDR1 KGHSH and CDR2 LQKENI. CDR3: CASSPSWGTGELFF. CDR3 DNA: TGTGCCAGCTCACCATCATGGGGTACCGGGGAGCTGTTTTTT.

The rearrangement links TRBV30 to TRBJ2-5, with unresolved D. This CDR3 is 12 amino acids long. Deletions cut 2 bases from V and 5 bases from J, with 9 bases between. Germline CDR1 is GTSNPN and CDR2 is SVGIG (reference sequence). The chain's CDR3 is CAWSFSTETQYF. CDR3 nucleotides: TGTGCCTGGAGTTTCTCCACGGAGACCCAGTACTTC.

The chain couples TRBV7-3 to TRBJ1-2; D remains ambiguous. Germline values: CDR1 SGHTA, CDR2 FQGTGA. Trimming pared 5 bases from V and 2 bases from J, leaving 12 bases between. The CDR3 totals 14 residues. The CDR3 reads CASSPGPANYGYTF. CDR3 in DNA: TGTGCCAGCAGCCCCGGCCCCGCGAACTATGGCTACACCTTC.